The 14 T cell receptor beta chains below come from one sample, sequenced in a study of response to subunit inactivated influenza vaccine. TCRdb independently ran MiXCR on the RT-PCR reads; one entry per CDR3 protein. This table has hundreds of thousands of distinct CDR3 sequences, approximately 14% appearing once. The sample consisted of PBMCs from blood, taken 12 days after vaccination. Receptors originate from a man aged 45-65 years who received an inactivated influenza vaccine.

Comments on this clonotype: Germline and junction disagree at one end, which may indicate a read error. This chain links TRBV15 with TRBJ2-1; either TRBD1 or TRBD2 may supply D (5 bases each). CDR1 is LNHNV and CDR2 is YYDKDF in the germline V gene (reference sequence). This CDR3 has 16 amino acids. DNA for the CDR3: TGTGCCACCAGCAGAGATAAGGGGACGGAAAACAATGAACAGTTCTTC. It specifies CATSRDKGTENNEQFF.

This clonotype was found a few times. The J gene is TRBJ2-3, the V gene TRBV10-3; D uncertain. The germline CDR1 and CDR2 sequences are ENHRY and SYGVKD. CDR3 length equals 16 residues. The V and J ends lost 5 bases and 2 bases respectively, with 17 bases between them. The CDR3 nucleotides are TGTGCCATCAGTCCAAGGTCCCTTGGGATCACAGATACGCAGTATTTT. Translation gives CAISPRSLGITDTQYF.

The chain links TRBV27 to TRBJ1-6; 8 nucleotides agree with TRBD1. The trim removed 1 base at V and 9 bases at J, leaving 17 bases unmatched. This CDR3 contains 19 residues. CDR1 MNHEY and CDR2 SMNVEV come from the germline V gene (reference sequence). CDR3 DNA sequence: TGTGCCAGCAGTTTATTCTTACGGCAGGGGGCGCAGATTGGTTCACCCCTCCACTTT. It specifies CASSLFLRQGAQIGSPLHF.

V usage is TRBV7-3 and J usage is TRBJ2-1; a weak D match, TRBD2 (6 bases). CDR1 is SGHTA, CDR2 FQGTGA, per germline. V lost 1 base and J 0 bases, leaving 7 bases between the germline ends. The CDR3 contains 15 residues. The CDR3 protein is CASSLIAASYNEQFF. The CDR3 DNA follows: TGTGCCAGCAGCTTAATAGCGGCCTCCTACAATGAGCAGTTCTTC. Supplemented by reference TRBV7-3 and TRBJ2-1, the full variable domain reads GAGVSQTPSNKVTEKGKYVELRCDPISGHTALYWYRQSLGQGPEFLIYFQGTGAADDSGLPNDRFFAVRPEGSVSTLKIQRTERGDSAVYLCASSLIAASYNEQFFGPGTRLTVL.

This clonotype was recorded at least ten times. The J gene is TRBJ2-2, the V gene TRBV27; 7 bases align to TRBD2. Looked up from germline, CDR1 is MNHEY and CDR2 is SMNVEV (reference sequence). The CDR3 sequence is 15 residues long. The junction had 3 bases not matched to a gene; V was cut back by 4 bases and J by 1 base. In DNA, the CDR3 is TGTGCCAGCAGTTCGGGACTACAGAACACCGGGGAGCTGTTTTTT. It specifies CASSSGLQNTGELFF.

This rearrangement joins TRBV28 to TRBJ1-5; D is perhaps TRBD1 (5 bases). The CDR3 loop spans 16 amino acids. Germline-derived CDR1 and CDR2 are MDHEN and SYDVKM. V was shortened by 10 bases and J by 6 bases, with 25 bases between the two germline ends. CDR3 region: CATSFRSRVIGQPQHF. The CDR3 DNA is TGTGCCACCTCATTTAGGTCCAGGGTAATCGGTCAGCCCCAGCATTTT. Full variable domain (outside the CDR3, taken from reference TRBV28 and TRBJ1-5): DVKVTQSSRYLVKRTGEKVFLECVQDMDHENMFWYRQDPGLGLRLIYFSYDVKMKEKGDIPEGYSVSREKKERFSLILESASTNQTSMYLCATSFRSRVIGQPQHFGDGTRLSIL.

A few counts support this clonotype. This chain joins TRBV5-5 and TRBJ2-7, with D possibly matching TRBD2 (6 bases). CDR1 is SGHKS, CDR2 YYEKEE, per germline (reference sequence). The CDR3 covers 15 residues. V was pared by 5 bases and J by 0 bases, with 15 bases between. The CDR3 spells CASRRDRGDSYEQYF. The CDR3 bases are TGTGCCAGCAGAAGGGACCGCGGGGACTCCTACGAGCAGTACTTC.

The CDR3 loop reads CASSQRTSGGYNEQFF. Here the CDR3 DNA reads TGCGCCAGCAGCCAGAGGACTAGCGGGGGCTACAATGAGCAGTTCTTC. The chain joins TRBV5-1 to TRBJ2-1, with 13 bases lining up with TRBD2. This CDR3 comprises 16 residues. Germline values: CDR1 SGHRS, CDR2 YFSETQ. V trimming: 4 bases; J trimming: 3 bases; junction bases outside the gene matches: 4.

The rearrangement joins TRBV9 to TRBJ2-1; 8 bases match TRBD2. Germline V gene sequence: CDR1 SGDLS, CDR2 YYNGEE. The CDR3 has 16 amino acids. V lost 0 bases, J lost 6 bases, and 8 bases stayed unmatched. As DNA, the CDR3 is TGTGCCAGCAGCGTAGATCCAGCGGGAGCGGTCAATGAGCAGTTCTTC. Protein sequence: CASSVDPAGAVNEQFF.

This clonotype showed up just a few times. The gene calls are TRBV14 and TRBJ2-1, with TRBD2 matching over 10 bases. After removal of 4 bases from V and 8 bases from J, the junction contained 8 bases not matched to a gene. Germline-derived CDR1 and CDR2 are SGHDN and FVKESK. The length of the CDR3 is 15 residues. The CDR3 reads CASSLSSGSGYEQFF. The DNA of the CDR3 is TGTGCCAGCAGCCTGTCTAGCGGGAGTGGGTATGAGCAGTTCTTC.

The sample holds a few counts of this clonotype. The gene calls are TRBV5-1 and TRBJ2-1; 10 nucleotides agree with TRBD2. This CDR3 contains 14 residues. The germline CDR1 and CDR2 sequences are SGHRS and YFSETQ. J lost 5 bases, V lost 7 bases, and 6 bases had no gene match. The CDR3 sequence: CASATSGPDNEQFF. CDR3 coding DNA: TGCGCCAGCGCGACTAGCGGGCCCGACAATGAGCAGTTCTTC.

This chain connects TRBV7-3 to TRBJ1-1; D is unclear. V shed 2 bases and J shed 3 bases, with 7 bases lying between them. In germline, CDR1 is SGHTA, CDR2 FQGTGA. The CDR3 extends over 13 amino acids. The CDR3 spells CASSLDLYTEAFF. Here the CDR3 DNA reads TGTGCCAGCAGCTTAGACCTTTACACTGAAGCTTTCTTT.

The chain employs TRBV5-1 and TRBJ2-1, with D uncertain. CDR3 length equals 15 residues. Trimming removed 0 bases at V and 8 bases at J, with 15 bases between. Looked up from germline, CDR1 is SGHRS and CDR2 is YFSETQ. The CDR3 loop is CASSLGGGGGDEQFF. The CDR3 nucleotides are TGCGCCAGCAGCTTGGGCGGCGGTGGTGGAGATGAGCAGTTCTTC. The variable domain in full, with the rest retrieved from reference TRBV5-1 and TRBJ2-1, is KAGVTQTPRYLIKTRGQQVTLSCSPISGHRSVSWYQQTPGQGLQFLFEYFSETQRNKGNFPGRFSGRQFSNSRSEMNVSTLELGDSALYLCASSLGGGGGDEQFFGPGTRLTVL.

Only a few counts were recorded for this clonotype. This chain links TRBV29-1 with TRBJ2-3; D is possibly TRBD1 (5 bases). The CDR3 has 13 residues. Germline V CDR1 and CDR2: SQVTM, ANQGSEA. V gave up 5 bases and J gave up 6 bases, with 15 bases separating them. This CDR3 reads CSVYLGPRDTQYF. In DNA, the CDR3 is TGCAGCGTTTATCTGGGGCCCAGGGATACGCAGTATTTT.